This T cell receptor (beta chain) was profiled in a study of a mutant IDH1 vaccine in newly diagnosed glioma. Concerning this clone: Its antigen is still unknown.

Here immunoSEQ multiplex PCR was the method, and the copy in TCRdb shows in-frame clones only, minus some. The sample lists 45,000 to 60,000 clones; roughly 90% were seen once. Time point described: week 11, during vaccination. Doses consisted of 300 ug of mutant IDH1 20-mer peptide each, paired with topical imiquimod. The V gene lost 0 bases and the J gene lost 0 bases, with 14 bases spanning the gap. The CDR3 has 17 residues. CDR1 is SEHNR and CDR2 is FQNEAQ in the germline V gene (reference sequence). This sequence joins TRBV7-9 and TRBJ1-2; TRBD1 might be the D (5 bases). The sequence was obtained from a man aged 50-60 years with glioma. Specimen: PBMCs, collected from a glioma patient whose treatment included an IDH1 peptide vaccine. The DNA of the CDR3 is TGTGCCAGCAGCTTAGCCCTAGACAGACGAGCTAACTATGGCTACACCTTC. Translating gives CASSLALDRRANYGYTF.